This passage covers 16 T cell receptor beta chains from one sample sequenced in a study of blood T cell repertoires in COVID-19 (dated by TCRdb to 2019 to 2021). Library generation was performed with the immunoSEQ multiplex PCR assay. The table comes from immuneACCESS by way of TCRdb, which keeps in-frame sequences with V and J called. Part of the clones is missing from these tables; in studies checked, under half for an unresolved V gene and the rest for unknown reasons. This sample gives 220,000 or so clones in total; about 94% of them show up just once. 0.82% of the sample comes from the top ten. The sample was peripheral blood. The receptors come from a man aged 55 to 70 with COVID-19, enrolled during active disease.

The CDR3, as DNA: TGTGCCAGCAGCACCGACAGCAGACGCTACGAGCAGTACTTC. Translation gives CASSTDSRRYEQYF. The chain recombines TRBV5-6 with TRBJ2-7; D possibly corresponds to TRBD1 (5 bases). Germline assignment: CDR1 SGHDT and CDR2 YYEEEE. V lost 4 bases, J lost 3 bases, and 14 bases lay in between. This CDR3 is 14 amino acids long.

The chain's CDR3 is CAIWDRNYGYTF. The CDR3 bases are TGTGCCATCTGGGACAGAAACTATGGCTACACCTTC. J is TRBJ1-2 and V is TRBV10-3, with TRBD1 matching 7 bases. J lost 2 bases, V lost 8 bases, and 2 bases had no gene match. The CDR3 runs to 12 residues. The germline V gene encodes CDR1 ENHRY and CDR2 SYGVKD.

The rearrangement links TRBV6-5 to TRBJ2-7, with 8 bases fitting TRBD1. CDR1 MNHEY and CDR2 SVGAGI come from the germline V gene. The CDR3 covers 14 residues. V trimming: 5 bases; J trimming: 4 bases; junction bases outside the gene matches: 7. CDR3 in DNA: TGTGCCAGCAGTCGAAACAGGGGGTCGTACGAGCAGTACTTC. Encoded protein: CASSRNRGSYEQYF.

The chain carries TRBV6-1 and TRBJ1-2; D may be TRBD1 (6 bases). The germline V gene has CDR1 MNHNS and CDR2 SASEGT. Trimming stripped 0 bases from V and 0 bases from J, with 8 bases between. The CDR3 has 15 amino acids. The CDR3 spells CASSEATGPNYGYTF. CDR3 coding DNA: TGTGCCAGCAGTGAAGCGACAGGCCCTAACTATGGCTACACCTTC.

The chain joins TRBV7-2 to TRBJ2-7; 8 bases fit TRBD1. Germline assignment: CDR1 SGHTA and CDR2 FQGNSA. V shed 1 base and J 5 bases; nucleotides not matched to a gene: 4. The CDR3 extends over 14 amino acids. CDR3 bases: TGTGCCAGCAGCTTAGACAGGGGGAACGACGAGCAGTACTTC. As protein: CASSLDRGNDEQYF.

This chain joins TRBV21-1 and TRBJ1-2; the D segment call TRBD1 is taken from the table without a DNA check. TRBV21-1 is classified as a pseudogene. The CDR3 runs to 15 residues. The CDR3 reads CASSKARQRNYGYTF. For the CDR3, the DNA is TGTGCCAGCAGCAAAGCGCGACAGAGAAACTATGGCTACACCTTC.

The chain recombines TRBV3-1 (or the pseudogene TRBV3-2) with TRBJ2-1; 7 bases agree with TRBD1. V lost 6 bases to trimming and J lost 4 bases; unmatched junction nucleotides: 6. Germline V gene lookup returns CDR1 LGHDT and CDR2 YNNKEL (reference sequence). This CDR3 comprises 14 residues. CDR3 region: CASRGGPHYNEQFF. CDR3 nucleotides: TGTGCCAGCAGAGGGGGCCCTCATTACAATGAGCAGTTCTTC.

The chain is built from TRBV2 and TRBJ1-2, with no clear D. This CDR3 is built from 11 residues. V lost 6 bases to trimming and J lost 8 bases, with 10 bases between them. CDR1 is SNHLY and CDR2 is FYNNEI in the germline V gene. CDR3 residues: CASSLSGGYTF. The CDR3, as DNA: TGTGCCAGCAGCCTATCCGGGGGCTACACCTTC.

The gene calls are TRBV7-2 and TRBJ1-5, with D possibly being TRBD1 (5 bases). This CDR3 has 12 residues. Germline V gene data show CDR1 as SGHTA and CDR2 as FQGNSA. V gave up 5 bases and J gave up 5 bases, with 7 bases separating them. The CDR3 loop is CASSPRDQPQHF. DNA for the CDR3: TGTGCCAGCAGCCCCAGGGATCAGCCCCAGCATTTT.

V gene TRBV9 combines with J gene TRBJ2-1, with a weak D call TRBD2 (6 bases). Germline CDR1 is SGDLS and CDR2 is YYNGEE. Trimming shortened V by 0 bases and J by 8 bases, and 15 bases separated the two germline ends. The CDR3 is 15 amino acids. The CDR3 bases are TGTGCCAGCAGCGTAGATAGCGGTCTATTGGATGAGCAGTTCTTC. This translates into CASSVDSGLLDEQFF.

In regard to this clone: A read error may account for a junction end that differs from germline. The CDR3: CAGGSQETQYF. In DNA form, the CDR3 reads TGCGCCGGGGGCTCCCAAGAGACCCAGTACTTC. The V call is TRBV11-2, the J call TRBJ2-5; either TRBD1 or TRBD2 may supply D (6 bases each). Germline CDR1 and CDR2: SGHAT and FQNNGV. CDR3 length: 11 residues. Variable domain in full (rest from reference TRBV11-2 and TRBJ2-5): EAGVAQSPRYKIIEKRQSVAFWCNPISGHATLYWYQQILGQGPKLLIQFQNNGVVDDSQLPKDRFSAERLKGVDSTLKIQPAKLEDSAVYLCAGGSQETQYFGPGTRLLVL.

The chain uses TRBV19 and TRBJ1-4; TRBD1 matches at 10 bases. Germline values: CDR1 LNHDA, CDR2 SQIVND (reference sequence). This CDR3 has 16 amino acids. The J segment lost 4 bases and the V segment lost 6 bases, leaving 8 bases of the junction unmatched. The CDR3 region has the DNA TGTGCCAGTAGCAGGACAGGGGGTTATATTAATGAAAAACTGTTTTTT. Translation gives CASSRTGGYINEKLFF.

This chain joins TRBV7-8 and TRBJ1-2; 7 nucleotides line up with TRBD1. This CDR3 is built from 13 residues. CDR1 is SGHVS, CDR2 FQNEAQ, per germline. With V trimmed by 4 bases and J by 2 bases, 1 base remained unmatched. In DNA form, the CDR3 reads TGTGCCAGCAGCTCGGGACAGAACTATGGCTACACCTTC. Translation: CASSSGQNYGYTF.

This chain links TRBV2 with TRBJ2-5; D is possibly TRBD2 (6 bases). Germline CDR1 reads SNHLY; CDR2 reads FYNNEI. The CDR3 loop spans 13 amino acids. V was cut by 7 bases and J by 5 bases, with 14 bases left in between. The CDR3 region has the DNA TGTGCCAGCAATACGGGAGCGGCGGAGACCCAGTACTTC. Its protein product is CASNTGAAETQYF.

The chain employs TRBV6-1 and TRBJ2-1; D is perhaps TRBD2 (7 bases). CDR1 is MNHNS, CDR2 SASEGT, per germline. V shed 7 bases and J shed 3 bases, with 16 bases lying between them. The CDR3 is made up of 15 amino acids. Here the CDR3 DNA reads TGTGCCAGCACCCAGGGGAGGGAGATCTACAATGAGCAGTTCTTC. Residues: CASTQGREIYNEQFF.

On this clone itself: Sequence at one end of the junction differs from germline and may be a read error. This chain joins TRBV4-1 and TRBJ2-1, with 12 bases lining up with TRBD2. Germline V gene lookup returns CDR1 MGHRA and CDR2 YSYEKL. The CDR3 consists of 15 residues. CDR3 in amino acids: CASSSSGRAYNEQFF. CDR3 DNA sequence: TGCGCCAGCAGTTCTAGCGGGAGGGCCTATAATGAGCAGTTCTTC.